This TCR beta chain was captured in a study of T cells in Graves' hyperthyroidism and ophthalmopathy. The table lists this clonotype with many counts. What it binds is not known. Study-level findings and limits: Ophthalmopathy was identified by the model a median roughly 6.5 months ahead of onset.

CDR1 and CDR2 (germline): MNHEY, SMNVEV (reference sequence). V was shortened by 0 bases and J by 6 bases, with 12 bases between the two germline ends. The CDR3 runs 16 residues. Amplification targeted TCR beta CDR3 regions from RNA transcripts. TCR CDR3 regions were first amplified by RT-PCR with HTBI primers. MiXCR, run by TCRdb on the multiplex PCR reads, gives a single entry per CDR3 protein. The sample holds about 530,000 distinct CDR3 sequences, over 15% seen once. J is TRBJ1-6 and V is TRBV27, with D maybe TRBD1 (6 bases). Sample: blood. The receptor comes from a woman younger than 35 with Graves' ophthalmopathy. The CDR3 here is CASSLSGGLVNSPLHF. The DNA for the CDR3 is TGTGCCAGCAGTTTATCGGGGGGGCTCGTTAATTCACCCCTCCACTTT.